This TCR beta chain was recorded in a study of glioma-infiltrating T cells after dendritic cell vaccination. Germline V gene data show CDR1 as SGHAT and CDR2 as FQNNGV. The length of the CDR3 is 13 residues. V lost 2 bases to trimming and J lost 6 bases, with 9 bases between them. Primers: 60 V beta forward and 13 J beta reverse. The table came from immunoSEQ multiplex PCR; TCRdb's copy has only in-frame clones and leaves some out. The sample has more than 75,000 clones; around 83% are singletons. The time point here: after dendritic cell vaccination, including at tumor progression/relapse. The sequence derives from a human donor with glioblastoma. The sequenced sample was blood, obtained after dendritic cell vaccination. The chain has TRBV11-2 and TRBJ2-3; D call uncertain. DNA for the CDR3: TGTGCCAGCAGCTTACCCGCGCTGGATACGCAGTATTTT. Translating it yields CASSLPALDTQYF.